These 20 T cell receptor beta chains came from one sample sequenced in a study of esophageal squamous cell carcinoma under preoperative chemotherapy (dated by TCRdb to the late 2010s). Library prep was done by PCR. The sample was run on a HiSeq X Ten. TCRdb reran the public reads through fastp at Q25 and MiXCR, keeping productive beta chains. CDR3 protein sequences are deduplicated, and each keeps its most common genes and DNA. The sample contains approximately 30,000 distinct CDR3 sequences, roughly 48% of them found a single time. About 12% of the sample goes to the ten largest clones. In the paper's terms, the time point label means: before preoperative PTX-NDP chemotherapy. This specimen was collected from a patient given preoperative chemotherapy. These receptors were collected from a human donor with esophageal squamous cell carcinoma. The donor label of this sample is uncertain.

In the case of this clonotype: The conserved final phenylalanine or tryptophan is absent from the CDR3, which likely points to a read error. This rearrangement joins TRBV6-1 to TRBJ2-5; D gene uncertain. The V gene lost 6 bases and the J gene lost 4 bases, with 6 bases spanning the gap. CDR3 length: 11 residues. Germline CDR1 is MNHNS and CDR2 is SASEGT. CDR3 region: CASRVRETQYS. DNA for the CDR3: TGTGCCAGCAGGGTGCGAGAGACCCAGTACTCG.

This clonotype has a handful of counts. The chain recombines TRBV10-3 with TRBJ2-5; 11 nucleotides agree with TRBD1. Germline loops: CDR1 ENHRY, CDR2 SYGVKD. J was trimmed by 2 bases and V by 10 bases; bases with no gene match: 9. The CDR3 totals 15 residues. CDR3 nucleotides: TGTGCCACTAACCCCGGGACAGGGGGGCAAGAGACCCAGTACTTC. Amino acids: CATNPGTGGQETQYF.

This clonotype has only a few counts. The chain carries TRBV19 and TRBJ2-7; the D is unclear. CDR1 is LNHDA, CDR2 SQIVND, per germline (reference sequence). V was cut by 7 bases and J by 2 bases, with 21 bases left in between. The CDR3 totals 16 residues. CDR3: CASTPSLYRQTYEQYF. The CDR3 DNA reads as TGTGCCAGTACCCCCTCCCTCTACCGGCAAACCTACGAGCAGTACTTC.

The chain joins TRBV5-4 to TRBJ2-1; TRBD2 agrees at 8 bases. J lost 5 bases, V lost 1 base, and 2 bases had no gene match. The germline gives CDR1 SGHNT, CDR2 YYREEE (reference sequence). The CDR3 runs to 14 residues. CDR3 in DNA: TGTGCCAGCAGCTTGCGGGAGGGACACAATGAGCAGTTCTTC. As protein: CASSLREGHNEQFF.

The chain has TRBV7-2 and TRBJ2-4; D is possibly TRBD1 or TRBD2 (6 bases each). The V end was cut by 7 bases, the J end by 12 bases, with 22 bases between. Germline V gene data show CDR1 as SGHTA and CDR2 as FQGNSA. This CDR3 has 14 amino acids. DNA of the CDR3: TGTGCCAGCATCGGGGGCCGGGCACGGGACACTCAGTACTTC. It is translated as CASIGGRARDTQYF.

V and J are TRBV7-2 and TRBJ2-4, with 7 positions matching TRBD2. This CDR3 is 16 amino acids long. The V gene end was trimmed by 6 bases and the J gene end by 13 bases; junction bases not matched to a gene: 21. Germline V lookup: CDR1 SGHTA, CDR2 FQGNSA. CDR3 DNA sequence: TGTGCCAGCAGGGGAGCGGGGCGCGGGGACCAAGACACCCAGTACTTC. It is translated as CASRGAGRGDQDTQYF.

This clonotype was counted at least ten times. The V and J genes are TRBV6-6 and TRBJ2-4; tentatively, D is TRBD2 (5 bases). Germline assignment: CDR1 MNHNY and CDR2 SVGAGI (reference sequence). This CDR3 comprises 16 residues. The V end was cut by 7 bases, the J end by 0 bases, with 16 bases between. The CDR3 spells CASTQDFGLAKNIQYF. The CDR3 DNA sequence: TGTGCCAGCACCCAGGATTTCGGACTAGCCAAAAACATTCAGTACTTC.

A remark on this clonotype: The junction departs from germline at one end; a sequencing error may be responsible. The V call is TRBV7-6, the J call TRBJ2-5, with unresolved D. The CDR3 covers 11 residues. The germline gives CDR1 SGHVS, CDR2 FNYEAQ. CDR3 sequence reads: CASSHPKTQFF. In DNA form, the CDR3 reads TGTGCCAGCAGCCATCCAAAGACCCAATTTTTC. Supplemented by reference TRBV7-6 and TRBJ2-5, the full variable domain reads GAGVSQSPRYKVTKRGQDVALRCDPISGHVSLYWYRQALGQGPEFLTYFNYEAQQDKSGLPNDRFSAERPEGSISTLTIQRTEQRDSAMYRCASSHPKTQFFGPGTRLLVL.

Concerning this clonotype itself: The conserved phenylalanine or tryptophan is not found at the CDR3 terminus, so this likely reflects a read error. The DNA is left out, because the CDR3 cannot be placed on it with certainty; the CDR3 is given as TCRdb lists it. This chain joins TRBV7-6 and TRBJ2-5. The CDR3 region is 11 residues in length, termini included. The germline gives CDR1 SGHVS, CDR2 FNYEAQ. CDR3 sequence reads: CASSHQETQFL.

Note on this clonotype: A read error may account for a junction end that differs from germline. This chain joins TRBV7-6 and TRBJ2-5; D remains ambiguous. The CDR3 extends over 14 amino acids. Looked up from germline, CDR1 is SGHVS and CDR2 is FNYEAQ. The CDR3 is CASSLDGHPATRYF. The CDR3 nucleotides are TGTGCCAGCAGCTTAGACGGGCACCCAGCGACCCGGTACTTC.

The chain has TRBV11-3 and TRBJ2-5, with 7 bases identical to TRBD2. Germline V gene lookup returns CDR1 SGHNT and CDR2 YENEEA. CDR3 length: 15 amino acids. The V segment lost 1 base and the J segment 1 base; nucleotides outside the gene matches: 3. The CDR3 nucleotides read TGTGCCAGCAGCTTAGGGGGGGGGGTCCAAGAGACCCAGTACTTC. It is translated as CASSLGGGVQETQYF.

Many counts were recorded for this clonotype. CDR3 protein: CASSRTSGSYEQFF. In DNA, the CDR3 is TGTGCCAGCAGCCGGACTAGCGGGAGCTACGAGCAGTTCTTC. The V call is TRBV7-9, the J call TRBJ2-1, with TRBD2 matching 13 bases. Germline V gene data show CDR1 as SEHNR and CDR2 as FQNEAQ (reference sequence). This CDR3 has 14 residues. Germline trimming cut 5 bases from V and 10 bases from J; bases unmatched to any gene: 5. The complete variable domain, with remaining parts taken from reference TRBV7-9 and TRBJ2-1, reads DTGVSQNPRHKITKRGQNVTFRCDPISEHNRLYWYRQTLGQGPEFLTYFQNEAQLEKSRLLSDRFSAERPKGSFSTLEIQRTEQGDSAMYLCASSRTSGSYEQFFGPGTRLTVL.

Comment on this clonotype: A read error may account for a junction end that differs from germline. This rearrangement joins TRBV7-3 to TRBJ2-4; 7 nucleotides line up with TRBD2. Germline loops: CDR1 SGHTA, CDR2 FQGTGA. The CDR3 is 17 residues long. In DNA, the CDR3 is TGTGCCAGCAGCGTCATACCGGGGGGAGGGAACCAAAACATCCAGTACTTC. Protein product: CASSVIPGGGNQNIQYF. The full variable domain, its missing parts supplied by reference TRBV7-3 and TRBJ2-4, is GAGVSQTPSNKVTEKGKYVELRCDPISGHTALYWYRQSLGQGPEFLIYFQGTGAADDSGLPNDRFFAVRPEGSVSTLKIQRTERGDSAVYLCASSVIPGGGNQNIQYFGAGTRLSVL.

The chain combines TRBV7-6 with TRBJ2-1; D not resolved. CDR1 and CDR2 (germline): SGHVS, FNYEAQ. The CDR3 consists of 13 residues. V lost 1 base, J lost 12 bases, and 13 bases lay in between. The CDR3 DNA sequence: TGTGCCAGCAGCTTAGGGCAGGCCGTTGCGCAGTTCTTC. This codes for CASSLGQAVAQFF. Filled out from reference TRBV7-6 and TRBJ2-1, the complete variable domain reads GAGVSQSPRYKVTKRGQDVALRCDPISGHVSLYWYRQALGQGPEFLTYFNYEAQQDKSGLPNDRFSAERPEGSISTLTIQRTEQRDSAMYRCASSLGQAVAQFFGPGTRLTVL.

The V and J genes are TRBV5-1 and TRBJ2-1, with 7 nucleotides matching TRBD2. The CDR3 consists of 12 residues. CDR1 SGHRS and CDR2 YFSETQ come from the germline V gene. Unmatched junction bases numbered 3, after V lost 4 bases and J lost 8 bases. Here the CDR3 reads CASSPRGDEQFF. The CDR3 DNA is TGCGCCAGCAGCCCCCGGGGGGATGAGCAGTTCTTC.

The CDR3 is CASSYADRVGEQYF. CDR3 nucleotide sequence: TGTGCCAGCAGTTACGCCGACAGGGTTGGCGAGCAGTACTTC. The genes are TRBV6-5 and TRBJ2-5; 7 nucleotides line up with TRBD1. The J call may be wrong; the DNA end is better matched by TRBJ2-7. Germline CDR1 is MNHEY and CDR2 is SVGAGI. The length of the CDR3 is 14 residues.

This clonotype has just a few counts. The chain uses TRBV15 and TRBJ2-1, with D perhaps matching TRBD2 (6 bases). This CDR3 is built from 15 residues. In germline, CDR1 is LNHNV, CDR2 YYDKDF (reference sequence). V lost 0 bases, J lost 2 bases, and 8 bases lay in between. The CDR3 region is CATSREGRPYNEQFF. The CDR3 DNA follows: TGTGCCACCAGCAGAGAAGGGAGGCCCTACAATGAGCAGTTCTTC.

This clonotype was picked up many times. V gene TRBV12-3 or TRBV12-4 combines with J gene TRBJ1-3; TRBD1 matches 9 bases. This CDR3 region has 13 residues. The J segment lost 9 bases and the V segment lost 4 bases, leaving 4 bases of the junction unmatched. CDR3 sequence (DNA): TGTGCCAGCAGTTCGGACAGGGGAGGCACCATATATTTT. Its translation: CASSSDRGGTIYF.

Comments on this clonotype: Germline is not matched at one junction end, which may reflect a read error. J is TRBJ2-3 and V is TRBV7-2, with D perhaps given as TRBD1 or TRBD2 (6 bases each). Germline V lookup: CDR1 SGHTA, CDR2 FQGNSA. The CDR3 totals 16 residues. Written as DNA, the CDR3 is TGTGCCAGCGCGGCGCACGGGGGCCGAGGCCCAGATACGCAGTACTTT. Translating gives CASAAHGGRGPDTQYF.

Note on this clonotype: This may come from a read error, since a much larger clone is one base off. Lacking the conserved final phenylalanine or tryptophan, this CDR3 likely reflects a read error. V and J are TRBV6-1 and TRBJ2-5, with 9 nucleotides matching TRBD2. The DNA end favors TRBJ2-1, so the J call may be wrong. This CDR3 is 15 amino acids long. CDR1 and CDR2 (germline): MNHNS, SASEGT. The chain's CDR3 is CASSEAGGPLSEQFC. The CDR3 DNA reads TGTGCCAGCAGTGAGGCGGGAGGGCCGCTGAGTGAGCAGTTCTGC.